This T cell receptor beta chain was profiled in a study of blood T cell repertoires in COVID-19. This table comes from immunoSEQ multiplex PCR, and its TCRdb copy is limited to in-frame clones, with some not included. This sample has hundreds of thousands of clones, with approximately 87% found just once. V lost 4 bases and J lost 4, with 19 bases in between. This CDR3 region has 16 residues. The germline V gene has CDR1 LGHDT and CDR2 YNNKEL (reference sequence). The source material was PBMCs or T cells enriched from blood (not recorded which). The origin of this receptor is a woman in her forties or fifties who had recovered from COVID-19. The chain recombines TRBV3-1 (or the pseudogene TRBV3-2) with TRBJ1-2; tentative D call: TRBD1 (6 bases). CDR3 nucleotides: TGTGCCAGCAGCCGATTACTACAGGGACAAAGCTATGGCTACACCTTC. It yields the protein CASSRLLQGQSYGYTF.